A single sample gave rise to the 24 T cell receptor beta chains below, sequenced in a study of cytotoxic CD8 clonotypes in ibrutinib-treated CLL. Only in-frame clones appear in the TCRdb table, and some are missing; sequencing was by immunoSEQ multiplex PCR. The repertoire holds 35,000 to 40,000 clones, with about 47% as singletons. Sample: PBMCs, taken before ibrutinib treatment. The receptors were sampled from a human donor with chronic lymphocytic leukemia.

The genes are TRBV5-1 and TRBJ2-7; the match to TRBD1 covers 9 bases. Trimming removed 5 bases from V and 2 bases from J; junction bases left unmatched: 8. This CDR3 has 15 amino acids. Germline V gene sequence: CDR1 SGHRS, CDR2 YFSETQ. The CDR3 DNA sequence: TGCGCCAGCAGGCGGACAGGGGCGCCCCCCTACGAGCAGTACTTC. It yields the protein CASRRTGAPPYEQYF.

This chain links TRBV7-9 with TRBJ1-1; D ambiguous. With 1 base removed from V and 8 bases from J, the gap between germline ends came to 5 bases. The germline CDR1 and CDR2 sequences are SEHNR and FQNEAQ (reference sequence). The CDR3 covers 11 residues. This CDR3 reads CASSLGVEAFF. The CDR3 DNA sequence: TGTGCCAGCAGCTTAGGGGTCGAAGCTTTCTTT.

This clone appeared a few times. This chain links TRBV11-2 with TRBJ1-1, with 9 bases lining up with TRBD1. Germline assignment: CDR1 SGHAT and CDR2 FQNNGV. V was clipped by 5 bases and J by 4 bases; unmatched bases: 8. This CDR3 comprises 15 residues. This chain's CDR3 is CASSPTGGEGTEAFF. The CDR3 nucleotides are TGTGCCAGCAGCCCGACAGGGGGAGAAGGCACTGAAGCTTTCTTT.

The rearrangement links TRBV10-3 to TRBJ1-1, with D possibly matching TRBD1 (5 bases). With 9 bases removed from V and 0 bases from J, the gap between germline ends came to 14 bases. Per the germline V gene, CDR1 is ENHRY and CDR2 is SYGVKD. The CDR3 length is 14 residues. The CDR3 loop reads CAMARGGVNTEAFF. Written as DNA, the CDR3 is TGTGCCATGGCCCGGGGGGGTGTGAACACTGAAGCTTTCTTT.

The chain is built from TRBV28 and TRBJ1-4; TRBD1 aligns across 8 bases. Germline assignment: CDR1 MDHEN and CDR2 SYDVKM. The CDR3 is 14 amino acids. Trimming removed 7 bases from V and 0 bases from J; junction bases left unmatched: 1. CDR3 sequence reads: CASKGQATNEKLFF. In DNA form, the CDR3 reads TGTGCCAGCAAGGGACAGGCAACTAATGAAAAACTGTTTTTT.

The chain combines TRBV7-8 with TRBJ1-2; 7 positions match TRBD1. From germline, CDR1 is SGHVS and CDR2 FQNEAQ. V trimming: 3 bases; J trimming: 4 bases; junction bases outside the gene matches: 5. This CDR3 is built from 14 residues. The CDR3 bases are TGTGCCAGCAGCTTTAAAGGGGGCTTCTATGGCTACACCTTC. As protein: CASSFKGGFYGYTF.

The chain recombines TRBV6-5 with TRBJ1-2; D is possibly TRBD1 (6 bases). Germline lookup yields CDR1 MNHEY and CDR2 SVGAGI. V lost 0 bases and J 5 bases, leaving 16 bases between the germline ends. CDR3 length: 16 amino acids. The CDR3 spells CASSYSAGGARYGYTF. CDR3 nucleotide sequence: TGTGCCAGCAGTTACTCAGCCGGGGGCGCGAGGTATGGCTACACCTTC.

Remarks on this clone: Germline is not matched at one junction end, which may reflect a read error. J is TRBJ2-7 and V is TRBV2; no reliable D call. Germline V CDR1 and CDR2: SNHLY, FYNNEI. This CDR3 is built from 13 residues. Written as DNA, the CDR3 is TGTGCCAGCAGTGTGGTCACGGGTGGAAATTTTTATTTC. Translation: CASSVVTGGNFYF.

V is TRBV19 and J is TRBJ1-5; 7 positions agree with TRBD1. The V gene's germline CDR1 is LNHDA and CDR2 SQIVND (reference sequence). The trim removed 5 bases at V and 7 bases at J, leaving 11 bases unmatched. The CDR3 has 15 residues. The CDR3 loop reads CASSGGQIFSQPQHF. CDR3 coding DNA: TGTGCCAGTAGTGGGGGACAGATATTTTCGCAGCCCCAGCATTTT.

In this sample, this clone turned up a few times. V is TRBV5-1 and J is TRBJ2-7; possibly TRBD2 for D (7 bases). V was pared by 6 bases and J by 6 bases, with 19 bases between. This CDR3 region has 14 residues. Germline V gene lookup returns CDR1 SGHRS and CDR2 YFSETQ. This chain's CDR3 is CASKPGAGAGEQYF. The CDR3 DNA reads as TGCGCCAGCAAACCGGGGGCGGGGGCAGGCGAGCAGTACTTC.

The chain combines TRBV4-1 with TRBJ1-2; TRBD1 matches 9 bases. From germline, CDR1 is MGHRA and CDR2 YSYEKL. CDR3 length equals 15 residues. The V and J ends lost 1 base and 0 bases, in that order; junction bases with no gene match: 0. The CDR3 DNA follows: TGCGCCAGCAGCCAAGGGACAGGGGCTAACTATGGCTACACCTTC. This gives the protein CASSQGTGANYGYTF.

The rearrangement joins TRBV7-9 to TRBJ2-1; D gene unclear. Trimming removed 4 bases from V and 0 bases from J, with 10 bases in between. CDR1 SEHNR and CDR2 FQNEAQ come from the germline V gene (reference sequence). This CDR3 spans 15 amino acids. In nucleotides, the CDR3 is TGTGCCAGCAGCTATTCATGGGACTCCTACAATGAGCAGTTCTTC. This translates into CASSYSWDSYNEQFF.

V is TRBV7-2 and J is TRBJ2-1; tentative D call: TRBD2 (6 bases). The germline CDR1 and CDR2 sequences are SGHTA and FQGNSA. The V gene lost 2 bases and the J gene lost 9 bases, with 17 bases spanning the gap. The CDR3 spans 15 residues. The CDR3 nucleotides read TGTGCCAGCAGCTTACAGTCTGGGAGGCTCGGTGAGCAGTTCTTC. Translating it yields CASSLQSGRLGEQFF.

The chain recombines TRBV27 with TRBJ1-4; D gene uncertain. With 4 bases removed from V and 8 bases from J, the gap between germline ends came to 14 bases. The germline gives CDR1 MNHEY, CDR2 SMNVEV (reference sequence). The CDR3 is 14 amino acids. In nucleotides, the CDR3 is TGTGCCAGCAGTTCTGGTGTCACGGGCGAAAAACTGTTTTTT. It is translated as CASSSGVTGEKLFF.

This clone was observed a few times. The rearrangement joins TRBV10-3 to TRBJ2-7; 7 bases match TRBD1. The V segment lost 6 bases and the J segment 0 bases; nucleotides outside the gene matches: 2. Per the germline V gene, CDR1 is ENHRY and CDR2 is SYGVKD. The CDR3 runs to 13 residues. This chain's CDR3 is CAIRRQGSYEQYF. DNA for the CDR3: TGTGCCATCAGACGACAGGGCTCCTACGAGCAGTACTTC.

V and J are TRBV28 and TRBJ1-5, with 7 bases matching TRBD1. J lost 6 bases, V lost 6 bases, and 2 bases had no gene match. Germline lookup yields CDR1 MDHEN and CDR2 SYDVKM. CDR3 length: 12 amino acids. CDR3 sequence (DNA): TGTGCCAGCAGACAGGGGTTTCAGCCCCAGCATTTT. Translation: CASRQGFQPQHF.

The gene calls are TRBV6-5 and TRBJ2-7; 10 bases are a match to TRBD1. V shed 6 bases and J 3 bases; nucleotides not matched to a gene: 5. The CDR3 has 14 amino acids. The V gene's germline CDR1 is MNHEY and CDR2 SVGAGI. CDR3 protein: CASRRTGGFYEQYF. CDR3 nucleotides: TGTGCCAGCAGAAGGACAGGGGGTTTCTACGAGCAGTACTTC.

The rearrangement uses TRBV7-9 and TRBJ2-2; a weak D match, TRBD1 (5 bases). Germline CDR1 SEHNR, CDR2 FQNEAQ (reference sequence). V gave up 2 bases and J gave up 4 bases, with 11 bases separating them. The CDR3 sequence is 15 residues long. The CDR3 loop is CASSLTYRFTGELFF. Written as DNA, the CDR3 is TGTGCCAGCAGCTTAACCTACAGGTTCACCGGGGAGCTGTTTTTT.

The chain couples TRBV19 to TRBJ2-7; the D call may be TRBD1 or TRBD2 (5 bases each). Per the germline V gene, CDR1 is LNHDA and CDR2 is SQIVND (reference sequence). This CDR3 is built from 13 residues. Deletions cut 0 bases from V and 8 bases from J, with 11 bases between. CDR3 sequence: CASSIDREGQQYF. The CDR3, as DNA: TGTGCCAGTAGTATAGATCGTGAGGGGCAGCAGTACTTC.

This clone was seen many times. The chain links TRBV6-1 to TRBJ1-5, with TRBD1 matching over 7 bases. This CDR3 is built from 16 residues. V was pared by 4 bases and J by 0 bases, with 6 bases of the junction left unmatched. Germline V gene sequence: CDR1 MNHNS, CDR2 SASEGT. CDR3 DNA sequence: TGTGCCAGCAGTGCTTTACAGGGGTATAGCAATCAGCCCCAGCATTTT. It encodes CASSALQGYSNQPQHF.

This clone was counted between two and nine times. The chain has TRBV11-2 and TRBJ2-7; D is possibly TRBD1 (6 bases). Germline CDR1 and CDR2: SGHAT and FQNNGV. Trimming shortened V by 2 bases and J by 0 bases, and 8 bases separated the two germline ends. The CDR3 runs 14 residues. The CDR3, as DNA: TGTGCCAGCAGCTTATACAGGGACTCCTACGAGCAGTACTTC. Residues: CASSLYRDSYEQYF. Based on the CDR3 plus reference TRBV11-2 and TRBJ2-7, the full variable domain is EAGVAQSPRYKIIEKRQSVAFWCNPISGHATLYWYQQILGQGPKLLIQFQNNGVVDDSQLPKDRFSAERLKGVDSTLKIQPAKLEDSAVYLCASSLYRDSYEQYFGPGTRLTVT.

In DNA, the CDR3 is TGTGCCTCTACGGTAAGGGGGACTGAAAACAATGAGCAGTTCTTC. Translated, it gives CASTVRGTENNEQFF. This chain uses TRBV6-5 with TRBJ2-1; possibly TRBD1 or TRBD2 for D (6 bases each). The CDR3 totals 15 residues. The V and J ends lost 11 bases and 5 bases respectively, with 22 bases between them. Looked up from germline, CDR1 is MNHEY and CDR2 is SVGAGI.

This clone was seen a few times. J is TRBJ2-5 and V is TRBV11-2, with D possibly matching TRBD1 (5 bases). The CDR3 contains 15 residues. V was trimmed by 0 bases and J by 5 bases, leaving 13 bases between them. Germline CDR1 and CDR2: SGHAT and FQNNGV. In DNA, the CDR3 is TGTGCCAGCAGCTTAGAGCACAGGATGATGGAGACCCAGTACTTC. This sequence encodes CASSLEHRMMETQYF.

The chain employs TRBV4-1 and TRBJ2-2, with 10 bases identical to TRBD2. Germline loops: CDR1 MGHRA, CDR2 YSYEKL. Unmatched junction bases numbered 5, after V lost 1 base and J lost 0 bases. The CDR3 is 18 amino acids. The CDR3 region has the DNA TGCGCCAGCAGCCAAGGGAGCGGGGGGGGACCGAACACCGGGGAGCTGTTTTTT. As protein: CASSQGSGGGPNTGELFF.